These 25 T cell receptor beta chains were all obtained from the same sample, sequenced in a study of cytomegalovirus exposure and HLA in healthy donors. Primers for the PCR totalled 60 Vbeta and 13 Jbeta. Clones were sequenced by immunoSEQ multiplex PCR, and TCRdb holds only the in-frame ones, with some missing. The sample's table shows around 100,000 clones. Source material: PBMCs. All receptors derive from a man aged 45-65 years in good health and CMV-seronegative.

V gene TRBV9 combines with J gene TRBJ1-2, with D unclear. CDR1 is SGDLS and CDR2 is YYNGEE in the germline V gene. Trimming took off 0 bases at V and 4 bases at J, with 10 bases between the two ends. The CDR3 extends over 14 amino acids. The CDR3 DNA reads TGTGCCAGCAGCGTAGAGTGGAGCGGCTATGGCTACACCTTC. Translation: CASSVEWSGYGYTF. The complete variable domain, with remaining parts taken from reference TRBV9 and TRBJ1-2, reads DSGVTQTPKHLITATGQRVTLRCSPRSGDLSVYWYQQSLDQGLQFLIQYYNGEERAKGNILERFSAQQFPDLHSELNLSSLELGDSALYFCASSVEWSGYGYTFGSGTRLTVV.

The chain joins TRBV27 to TRBJ2-7; TRBD1 might be the D (6 bases). Between the trimmed V and J ends, which lost 6 bases and 2 bases, there was a span of 17 bases. The CDR3 is 15 amino acids. Germline CDR1 and CDR2: MNHEY and SMNVEV (reference sequence). The CDR3 DNA follows: TGTGCCAGCAGACCACAGGGCCAACCCCCCTACGAGCAGTACTTC. Encoded protein: CASRPQGQPPYEQYF.

The chain employs TRBV6-1 and TRBJ1-5; maybe TRBD1 (5 bases). Trimming removed 7 bases from V and 6 bases from J, with 13 bases in between. The germline V gene encodes CDR1 MNHNS and CDR2 SASEGT. This CDR3 has 13 amino acids. DNA of the CDR3: TGTGCCAGCACCCGAAGGGGCGGTCAGCCCCAGCATTTT. This translates into CASTRRGGQPQHF.

The chain carries TRBV6-1 and TRBJ2-1; 10 nucleotides line up with TRBD1. Germline CDR1 is MNHNS and CDR2 is SASEGT. V was clipped by 5 bases and J by 2 bases; unmatched bases: 3. This CDR3 spans 15 amino acids. The CDR3 spells CASSQGQGAYNEQFF. The CDR3 nucleotides are TGTGCCAGCAGTCAAGGACAGGGGGCCTACAATGAGCAGTTCTTC.

The rearrangement uses TRBV4-1 and TRBJ2-7, with 7 bases lining up with TRBD2. Germline CDR1 is MGHRA and CDR2 is YSYEKL. The J segment lost 2 bases and the V segment lost 3 bases, leaving 7 bases of the junction unmatched. The CDR3 is 15 residues long. The CDR3 DNA follows: TGCGCCAGCAGCCACCGGGACGGGGGGACCTACGAGCAGTACTTC. Its translation: CASSHRDGGTYEQYF.

This chain connects TRBV12-5 to TRBJ2-2; 7 bases fit TRBD1. Trimming took 6 bases from V and 5 from J; bases not matched to a gene: 0. CDR1 and CDR2 from the germline V gene are LGHNT and FRNRAP. This CDR3 spans 12 amino acids. The CDR3 region is CASGQGTGELFF. In nucleotides, the CDR3 is TGTGCTAGTGGACAGGGGACCGGGGAGCTGTTTTTT. Supplemented by reference TRBV12-5 and TRBJ2-2, the full variable domain reads DARVTQTPRHKVTEMGQEVTMRCQPILGHNTVFWYRQTMMQGLELLAYFRNRAPLDDSGMPKDRFSAEMPDATLATLKIQPSEPRDSAVYFCASGQGTGELFFGEGSRLTVL.

V gene TRBV6-5 combines with J gene TRBJ1-5; the D gene is possibly TRBD1 (5 bases). Germline V gene data show CDR1 as MNHEY and CDR2 as SVGAGI. Trimming removed 7 bases at V and 0 bases at J, with 13 bases between. The CDR3 runs to 15 residues. CDR3 DNA: TGTGCCAGCAAGCCAGGGTGGCGTAGCAATCAGCCCCAGCATTTT. Its protein is CASKPGWRSNQPQHF.

The chain has TRBV19 and TRBJ2-6; D is perhaps TRBD2 (5 bases). This CDR3 is built from 18 residues. Germline CDR1 LNHDA, CDR2 SQIVND (reference sequence). V was pared by 5 bases and J by 3 bases, with 20 bases between. The CDR3 is CASSPGVALWGGANVLTF. In nucleotides, the CDR3 is TGTGCCAGTAGTCCCGGGGTGGCCCTTTGGGGTGGGGCCAACGTCCTGACTTTC.

The chain uses TRBV5-1 and TRBJ2-1; 10 nucleotides line up with TRBD1. Germline-derived CDR1 and CDR2 are SGHRS and YFSETQ. The CDR3 contains 16 residues. The V and J ends lost 5 bases and 0 bases, in that order; junction bases with no gene match: 5. CDR3 amino acids: CASRGTGVDSYNEQFF. CDR3 nucleotides: TGCGCCAGCAGGGGGACAGGGGTAGACTCCTACAATGAGCAGTTCTTC.

The chain recombines TRBV4-1 with TRBJ1-3, with TRBD1 matching 10 bases. CDR3 length equals 15 residues. Per the germline V gene, CDR1 is MGHRA and CDR2 is YSYEKL. After removal of 1 base from V and 7 bases from J, the junction contained 4 bases not matched to a gene. CDR3 region: CASSQGQGAINTIYF. The DNA for the CDR3 is TGCGCCAGCAGCCAAGGACAGGGGGCAATTAACACCATATATTTT.

As to this clone: The junction differs from germline at one of its ends, possibly a read error. Other DNA sequences from this sample encode an identical CDR3 as well. The V and J genes are TRBV19 and TRBJ1-6; D may be TRBD1 (6 bases). This CDR3 is built from 14 residues. Germline loops: CDR1 LNHDA, CDR2 SQIVND (reference sequence). As DNA, the CDR3 is TGTGCCAGCAGTATAGAACAGGGTGGATCACCCCTCCACTTT. This translates into CASSIEQGGSPLHF.

The V gene is TRBV6-1, the J gene TRBJ1-1; TRBD1 matches at 8 bases. The CDR3 has 13 residues. V shed 5 bases and J 4 bases; nucleotides not matched to a gene: 3. Germline CDR1 is MNHNS and CDR2 is SASEGT. The CDR3 loop reads CASSYTGGTEAFF. Here the CDR3 DNA reads TGTGCCAGCAGTTATACAGGGGGCACTGAAGCTTTCTTT.

The chain combines TRBV7-2 with TRBJ2-1; TRBD1 agrees at 12 bases. The CDR3 spans 16 residues. CDR1 is SGHTA, CDR2 FQGNSA, per germline. The V and J ends lost 2 bases and 7 bases, in that order; junction bases with no gene match: 6. The CDR3 region has the DNA TGTGCCAGCAGCTTATTGGGACAGGGGGCGCGAAATGAGCAGTTCTTC. It specifies CASSLLGQGARNEQFF.

This chain joins TRBV6-1 and TRBJ2-6; 7 bases are a match to TRBD1. V shed 4 bases and J 0 bases; nucleotides not matched to a gene: 3. Germline-derived CDR1 and CDR2 are MNHNS and SASEGT. The CDR3 contains 16 residues. CDR3 loop: CASSGTGSSGANVLTF. For the CDR3, the DNA is TGTGCCAGCAGTGGGACAGGAAGCTCTGGGGCCAACGTCCTGACTTTC.

This chain joins TRBV11-3 and TRBJ2-7, with D possibly TRBD1 on 6 matching bases. Per the germline V gene, CDR1 is SGHNT and CDR2 is YENEEA. The CDR3 contains 15 residues. Deletions cut 0 bases from V and 1 base from J, with 10 bases between. The CDR3 region is CASSLEGTPSYEQYF. In nucleotides, the CDR3 is TGTGCCAGCAGCTTAGAAGGGACACCGTCCTACGAGCAGTACTTC.

The V and J genes are TRBV7-9 and TRBJ1-5, with TRBD1 as a possible D gene (5 bases). Trimming shortened V by 5 bases and J by 2 bases, and 13 bases separated the two germline ends. Germline-derived CDR1 and CDR2 are SEHNR and FQNEAQ (reference sequence). There are 15 residues in the CDR3. The CDR3 protein is CASSPLGAGNQPQHF. The CDR3 DNA follows: TGTGCCAGCAGCCCCTTAGGGGCAGGCAATCAGCCCCAGCATTTT.

The genes are TRBV7-2 and TRBJ1-2; possibly TRBD1 for D (5 bases). Germline V gene lookup returns CDR1 SGHTA and CDR2 FQGNSA. Trimming removed 1 base at V and 4 bases at J, with 13 bases between. The length of the CDR3 is 15 residues. The CDR3 loop is CASSLERTRLYGYTF. Written as DNA, the CDR3 is TGTGCCAGCAGCTTAGAGAGGACAAGACTCTATGGCTACACCTTC.

V is TRBV18 and J is TRBJ2-2; a weak D match, TRBD2 (5 bases). The length of the CDR3 is 16 residues. The germline V gene encodes CDR1 KGHSH and CDR2 LQKENI. V lost 6 bases, J lost 1 base, and 15 bases lay in between. In DNA form, the CDR3 reads TGTGCCAGCTCGCTAACTAGAAAAGTGAACACCGGGGAGCTGTTTTTT. This sequence encodes CASSLTRKVNTGELFF.

The V and J genes are TRBV19 and TRBJ2-1, with D maybe TRBD2 (6 bases). With 6 bases removed from V and 3 bases from J, the gap between germline ends came to 21 bases. The CDR3 is made up of 17 amino acids. CDR1 is LNHDA and CDR2 is SQIVND in the germline V gene (reference sequence). CDR3 loop: CASSARRDGIYYNEQFF. The CDR3 DNA follows: TGTGCCAGTAGCGCCCGGCGGGACGGGATCTACTACAATGAGCAGTTCTTC.

The chain has TRBV4-3 and TRBJ2-5, with 10 bases identical to TRBD1. This CDR3 region has 16 residues. V lost 0 bases and J lost 7; bases outside the gene matches: 8. In germline, CDR1 is LGHNA, CDR2 YSLEER. The DNA for the CDR3 is TGCGCCAGCAGCCAAGATCGAGGACAGGGGGTTGGGACCCAGTACTTC. This sequence encodes CASSQDRGQGVGTQYF.

The J gene is TRBJ1-2, the V gene TRBV5-6, with TRBD1 as a possible D gene (6 bases). Germline CDR1 is SGHDT and CDR2 is YYEEEE. The CDR3 loop spans 16 amino acids. V lost 0 bases to trimming and J lost 3 bases, with 15 bases between them. The CDR3 loop reads CASSLGWPGEYYGYTF. CDR3 coding DNA: TGTGCCAGCAGCTTGGGTTGGCCAGGGGAGTACTATGGCTACACCTTC.

A word on this clone: A read error may produce the germline difference seen at one junction end. J is TRBJ1-5 and V is TRBV19; TRBD1 aligns across 7 bases. CDR1 is LNHDA and CDR2 is SQIVND in the germline V gene (reference sequence). The CDR3 spans 14 residues. The CDR3 bases are TGTGCCAGTAGAATAGACAGGGACAATCAGCCCCAGCATTTT. Its protein is CASRIDRDNQPQHF.

Here the CDR3 reads CASSQDEAGAYTF. CDR3 in DNA: TGCGCCAGCAGCCAAGATGAAGCGGGAGCCTACACCTTC. The rearrangement joins TRBV4-3 to TRBJ1-2, with no clear D. Per germline, CDR1 LGHNA and CDR2 YSLEER. There are 13 residues in the CDR3. V shed 0 bases and J shed 10 bases, with 12 bases lying between them.

V usage is TRBV6-1 and J usage is TRBJ1-3; 7 bases line up with TRBD1. Trimming removed 5 bases from V and 7 bases from J; junction bases left unmatched: 11. In germline, CDR1 is MNHNS, CDR2 SASEGT. The CDR3 spans 15 residues. CDR3 DNA: TGTGCCAGCAGTCCCGACAGGGAAGGTTGGAACACCATATATTTT. Translating gives CASSPDREGWNTIYF.

The chain recombines TRBV7-6 with TRBJ2-2, with 10 bases fitting TRBD2. The V and J ends lost 5 bases and 6 bases, in that order; junction bases with no gene match: 9. CDR3 size: 16 residues. Germline V CDR1 and CDR2: SGHVS, FNYEAQ. CDR3 sequence: CASSPRTSGAAGELFF. The CDR3, as DNA: TGTGCCAGCAGCCCCAGGACTAGCGGCGCGGCCGGGGAGCTGTTTTTT.